This T cell receptor beta chain was obtained from a study of blood T cells in healthy people across ages. CDR1 is DFQATT, CDR2 SNEGSKA, per germline (reference sequence). This CDR3 has 14 amino acids. Peripheral blood from each donor was collected in a volume of approximately 9.5 milliliters. For the second PCR, which ran for about 7 to 12 cycles, a sample-barcoded 5' primer and a J-beta primer mix were used. MiXCR, run by TCRdb on the 5' RACE reads, gives a single entry per CDR3 protein. Among roughly 800,000 distinct CDR3 sequences, 58% were seen once, and the ten largest hold over 20%. The chain joins TRBV20-1 to TRBJ2-5; the D gene is possibly TRBD2 (6 bases). With the DNA end fitting TRBJ2-7 better, the J assignment may be wrong. The receptor's source is a man younger than 40 in good health. Sequenced sample: blood. The chain's CDR3 is CSAPDYSLLYEQYF. The CDR3, as DNA: TGCAGTGCTCCGGACTATTCTCTGTTGTACGAGCAGTACTTC.